This T cell receptor beta chain was identified during a study of early T cells in non-severe SARS-CoV-2 infection. TCRdb ran MiXCR on the 5' RACE reads and lists one entry per CDR3 protein. Of some 44,000 distinct CDR3 sequences in the sample, around 6.3% are singletons; the top ten hold roughly 8.2%. V lost 1 base and J lost 10, with 6 bases in between. This CDR3 region has 12 residues. CDR1 is SGHDT, CDR2 YYEEEE, per germline. Many counts were recorded for this clonotype. Sample: whole blood, taken at baseline. This chain uses TRBV5-6 with TRBJ1-6; D ambiguous. The source of this sequence is an adult who was a healthcare worker with PCR-confirmed SARS-CoV-2 infection or an uninfected control (not recorded which). The CDR3 nucleotides read TGTGCCAGCAGCTTGTCCAGGTCACCCCTCCACTTT. Its protein is CASSLSRSPLHF.